The 26 T cell receptor beta chains in this list originate from one sample, sequenced in a study of T cells in localized non-small cell lung cancer. Produced via immunoSEQ multiplex PCR; TCRdb's table is partial and in-frame only. Of 45,000 to 65,000 clones listed, roughly 75% are singletons. The sequencing here drew on PBMCs, taken before any cancer treatment. These receptors all come from a woman aged 40-69 years with stage II lung adenocarcinoma.

This clone came up once. The chain recombines TRBV11-2 with TRBJ2-3; 10 bases map to TRBD2. Trimming at V came to 5 bases and at J to 4 bases, leaving 15 bases not matched to a gene. The CDR3 is 18 residues long. Germline CDR1 and CDR2: SGHAT and FQNNGV. CDR3 coding DNA: TGTGCCAGCAGCCCCGCCCGGGGAGCGGGGGGGCGGTCAGATACGCAGTATTTT. It encodes CASSPARGAGGRSDTQYF.

The chain uses TRBV13 and TRBJ1-5; no clear D gene. The CDR3 is 13 residues long. V was trimmed by 3 bases and J by 4 bases, leaving 7 bases between them. Germline CDR1 is PRHDT and CDR2 is FYEKMQ (reference sequence). CDR3 sequence (DNA): TGTGCCAGCAGCTTTGACCTGAATCAGCCCCAGCATTTT. Its translation: CASSFDLNQPQHF.

The chain joins TRBV11-1 to TRBJ2-3, with 10 bases fitting TRBD2. The CDR3 contains 17 residues. Germline CDR1 SGHAT, CDR2 FQDESV (reference sequence). V lost 1 base, J lost 2 bases, and 6 bases stayed unmatched. CDR3 nucleotide sequence: TGTGCCAGCAGCTTAGATGGACTAGCGGATTTCACAGATACGCAGTATTTT. This gives the protein CASSLDGLADFTDTQYF.

The rearrangement joins TRBV7-9 to TRBJ1-2, with D maybe TRBD1 (5 bases). The CDR3 totals 15 residues. V shed 2 bases and J shed 8 bases, with 18 bases lying between them. CDR1 is SEHNR and CDR2 is FQNEAQ in the germline V gene (reference sequence). As DNA, the CDR3 is TGTGCCAGCAGCTTACCCGGCAGGGCAGGTCAGGGCTACACCTTC. This gives the protein CASSLPGRAGQGYTF.

This clone was detected only once. The chain is built from TRBV6-1 and TRBJ2-7; no clear D gene. V was trimmed by 6 bases and J by 3 bases, leaving 12 bases between them. Germline CDR1 and CDR2: MNHNS and SASEGT. The CDR3 has 13 residues. The CDR3 DNA is TGTGCCAGCAGCTTTCACATAGACTACGAGCAGTACTTC. Its protein product is CASSFHIDYEQYF.

This chain connects TRBV7-3 to TRBJ1-3; TRBD1 is a possible D gene (5 bases). Trimming removed 5 bases at V and 2 bases at J, with 13 bases between. This CDR3 has 15 residues. The germline CDR1 and CDR2 sequences are SGHTA and FQGTGA. The CDR3 loop is CASSPQGQAGNTIYF. The CDR3 DNA is TGTGCCAGCAGCCCCCAGGGCCAGGCTGGAAACACCATATATTTT. The full variable domain, rest sourced from reference TRBV7-3 and TRBJ1-3, is GAGVSQTPSNKVTEKGKYVELRCDPISGHTALYWYRQSLGQGPEFLIYFQGTGAADDSGLPNDRFFAVRPEGSVSTLKIQRTERGDSAVYLCASSPQGQAGNTIYFGEGSWLTVV.

The chain employs TRBV9 and TRBJ2-3; TRBD1 matches 8 bases. Losses at the gene ends were 4 bases for V and 3 bases for J; bases not matched to a gene: 10. The CDR3 is made up of 16 amino acids. Germline assignment: CDR1 SGDLS and CDR2 YYNGEE. The CDR3 DNA reads TGTGCCAGCAGCAGCCGACAGGGGCGAGGGACAGATACGCAGTATTTT. Amino acid sequence: CASSSRQGRGTDTQYF.

This chain uses TRBV29-1 with TRBJ1-2; D call uncertain. The CDR3 covers 11 residues. Germline V gives CDR1 SQVTM, CDR2 ANQGSEA. V lost 3 bases and J lost 3, with 5 bases in between. The CDR3 region has the DNA TGCAGCGTTGATAGGGACTATGGCTACACCTTC. Translated: CSVDRDYGYTF.

The chain employs TRBV11-2 and TRBJ2-7; 7 bases are shared with TRBD1. Unmatched junction bases numbered 5, after V lost 7 bases and J lost 2 bases. CDR1 and CDR2 from the germline V gene are SGHAT and FQNNGV. This CDR3 comprises 13 residues. The CDR3 sequence: CASTRQGPYEQYF. Here the CDR3 DNA reads TGTGCCAGCACCAGACAGGGACCCTACGAGCAGTACTTC.

The rearrangement links TRBV11-1 to TRBJ2-3, with unresolved D. The CDR3 loop spans 13 amino acids. Trimming removed 3 bases from V and 5 bases from J, with 9 bases in between. Germline loops: CDR1 SGHAT, CDR2 FQDESV (reference sequence). The CDR3 here is CASSFSSQDTQYF. CDR3 DNA: TGTGCCAGCAGCTTTTCCTCTCAAGATACGCAGTATTTT.

The chain's CDR3 is CASSKYPQSGGRFYEQYF. In DNA, the CDR3 is TGTGCCAGTAGTAAATACCCCCAGAGCGGGGGGCGATTCTACGAGCAGTACTTC. The chain employs TRBV19 and TRBJ2-7; the match to TRBD2 covers 9 bases. Germline values: CDR1 LNHDA, CDR2 SQIVND (reference sequence). The length of the CDR3 is 18 residues. V shed 4 bases and J 3 bases; nucleotides not matched to a gene: 16.

The gene calls are TRBV15 and TRBJ2-6; 10 bases are shared with TRBD1. Germline CDR1 and CDR2: LNHNV and YYDKDF (reference sequence). V lost 5 bases, J lost 4 bases, and 8 bases stayed unmatched. There are 17 residues in the CDR3. CDR3 in amino acids: CATSDRDRGAGANVLTF. DNA of the CDR3: TGTGCCACCAGCGACCGGGACAGGGGCGCCGGGGCCAACGTCCTGACTTTC.

The chain recombines TRBV10-3 with TRBJ1-4; D is uncertain. V gave up 6 bases and J gave up 6 bases, with 5 bases separating them. Germline V lookup: CDR1 ENHRY, CDR2 SYGVKD. This CDR3 contains 11 residues. As DNA, the CDR3 is TGTGCCATCAGCGCGGATGAAAAACTGTTTTTT. Its protein is CAISADEKLFF.

There are a few counts of this clone. The J gene is TRBJ1-2, the V gene TRBV4-2, with 7 bases identical to TRBD1. Germline V gene data show CDR1 as LGHNA and CDR2 as YNFKEQ. The CDR3 is made up of 15 amino acids. V shed 4 bases and J 7 bases; nucleotides not matched to a gene: 12. CDR3 DNA sequence: TGTGCCAGCAGCCGAACGACAGGGAATACACTTGGCTACACCTTC. Residues: CASSRTTGNTLGYTF.

This rearrangement joins TRBV30 to TRBJ2-3, with no clear D. The CDR3 is made up of 14 amino acids. V was clipped by 7 bases and J by 2 bases, with 16 bases between them. Germline V gives CDR1 GTSNPN, CDR2 SVGIG (reference sequence). This CDR3 reads CASANNLYTDTQYF. As DNA, the CDR3 is TGTGCCTCCGCGAACAATTTATACACAGATACGCAGTATTTT.

This clone was detected only a few times. The chain links TRBV7-9 to TRBJ1-6; D is undetermined. CDR3 length equals 12 residues. V lost 5 bases and J lost 10, with 9 bases in between. CDR1 is SEHNR, CDR2 FQNEAQ, per germline (reference sequence). In DNA, the CDR3 is TGTGCCAGCAGCCCAGCAGGCTCACCCCTCCACTTT. Translation: CASSPAGSPLHF.

This rearrangement joins TRBV6-1 to TRBJ2-7; D is uncertain. Germline V gene lookup returns CDR1 MNHNS and CDR2 SASEGT. Trimming took 3 bases from V and 2 from J, leaving 2 bases between them. The CDR3 length is 11 residues. CDR3 DNA sequence: TGTGCCAGCAGTGATACCTACGAGCAGTACTTC. Protein: CASSDTYEQYF.

The chain is built from TRBV27 and TRBJ1-3; 8 bases align to TRBD1. This CDR3 is built from 12 residues. Germline loops: CDR1 MNHEY, CDR2 SMNVEV (reference sequence). The DNA of the CDR3 is TGTGCGACCAGGGGGCTTGGAAACACCATATATTTT. It codes for CATRGLGNTIYF.

This clone showed up just a few times. The V call is TRBV28, the J call TRBJ1-1; unclear D gene. V dropped 6 bases and J dropped 5 bases, with 7 bases sitting between them. Germline V gene data show CDR1 as MDHEN and CDR2 as SYDVKM. This CDR3 has 11 residues. CDR3 nucleotide sequence: TGTGCCAGCAGACAGCCTACTGAAGCTTTCTTT. It encodes CASRQPTEAFF.

The chain combines TRBV7-2 with TRBJ2-5, with TRBD1 matching over 9 bases. After removal of 4 bases from V and 5 bases from J, the junction contained 2 bases not matched to a gene. The CDR3 extends over 13 amino acids. Looked up from germline, CDR1 is SGHTA and CDR2 is FQGNSA. CDR3 coding DNA: TGTGCCAGCAGCTCCGGACAGGGGGAGACCCAGTACTTC. It yields the protein CASSSGQGETQYF. The full variable domain, with the rest looked up from reference TRBV7-2 and TRBJ2-5, is GAGVSQSPSNKVTEKGKDVELRCDPISGHTALYWYRQSLGQGLEFLIYFQGNSAPDKSGLPSDRFSAERTGGSVSTLTIQRTQQEDSAVYLCASSSGQGETQYFGPGTRLLVL.

J is TRBJ2-1 and V is TRBV5-1; D is perhaps TRBD2 (6 bases). The CDR3 has 15 amino acids. The germline V gene has CDR1 SGHRS and CDR2 YFSETQ. The V and J ends lost 3 bases and 4 bases respectively, with 14 bases between them. Here the CDR3 reads CASSSLGGEYNEQFF. The CDR3 DNA reads as TGCGCCAGCAGCTCCCTCGGCGGGGAGTACAATGAGCAGTTCTTC.

The rearrangement uses TRBV10-3 and TRBJ2-7, with TRBD1 as a possible D gene (6 bases). This CDR3 spans 13 amino acids. The V gene lost 6 bases and the J gene lost 3 bases, with 12 bases spanning the gap. Germline-derived CDR1 and CDR2 are ENHRY and SYGVKD. Here the CDR3 DNA reads TGTGCCATCAGAGACGGGACACTCTACGAGCAGTACTTC. Amino acid sequence: CAIRDGTLYEQYF.

The rearrangement joins TRBV27 to TRBJ2-7, with D perhaps assigned TRBD1 or TRBD2 (5 bases each). Germline V CDR1 and CDR2: MNHEY, SMNVEV (reference sequence). The germline V and J ends were trimmed by 2 bases and 3 bases, with 11 bases remaining between them. This CDR3 region has 14 residues. The CDR3 reads CASSLGPGSYEQYF. As DNA, the CDR3 is TGTGCCAGCAGTTTAGGTCCAGGGAGCTACGAGCAGTACTTC.

In this sample, this clone turned up a few times. The rearrangement joins TRBV7-2 to TRBJ1-5; tentatively, D is TRBD1 (5 bases). Germline V gene data show CDR1 as SGHTA and CDR2 as FQGNSA. The CDR3 sequence is 16 residues long. V lost 4 bases to trimming and J lost 0 bases, with 13 bases between them. CDR3: CASSSRTLSSNQPQHF. The CDR3 DNA sequence: TGTGCCAGCAGCTCCCGGACATTATCTAGCAATCAGCCCCAGCATTTT.

The CDR3 loop reads CASSLAVPSGANVLTF. CDR3 nucleotide sequence: TGTGCCAGCAGCTTAGCTGTGCCCTCTGGGGCCAACGTCCTGACTTTC. The V and J genes are TRBV7-9 and TRBJ2-6; D remains unclear. This CDR3 is 16 amino acids long. The germline V gene encodes CDR1 SEHNR and CDR2 FQNEAQ (reference sequence). Trimming stripped 0 bases from V and 0 bases from J, with 6 bases between. The entire variable domain, with the rest obtained from reference TRBV7-9 and TRBJ2-6, is as follows: DTGVSQNPRHKITKRGQNVTFRCDPISEHNRLYWYRQTLGQGPEFLTYFQNEAQLEKSRLLSDRFSAERPKGSFSTLEIQRTEQGDSAMYLCASSLAVPSGANVLTFGAGSRLTVL.

This clone was found a few times. V is TRBV19 and J is TRBJ2-1; 7 bases agree with TRBD2. The CDR3 is 15 residues long. The V gene's germline CDR1 is LNHDA and CDR2 SQIVND (reference sequence). The trim removed 4 bases at V and 0 bases at J, leaving 3 bases unmatched. The CDR3 reads CASSNLAASYNEQFF. In DNA, the CDR3 is TGTGCCAGTAGTAACCTAGCGGCCTCCTACAATGAGCAGTTCTTC.